One and the same sample provided the 26 T cell receptor beta chains below, sequenced in a study of blood T cell repertoires in COVID-19. Assay used: immunoSEQ multiplex PCR; TCRdb lists only in-frame clones, some missing. The sample lists 200,000 to 250,000 clones, 92% occurring once. Sequencing used peripheral blood. Receptor source: a man aged 25-45 years with acute or convalescent COVID-19.

This chain uses TRBV10-2 with TRBJ2-7; 12 nucleotides align to TRBD2. Germline values: CDR1 WSHSY, CDR2 SAAADI. The J segment lost 4 bases and the V segment lost 10 bases, leaving 5 bases of the junction unmatched. The CDR3 consists of 13 residues. CDR3 sequence: CATSTSGGYEQYF. The CDR3 region has the DNA TGCGCCACCTCGACTAGCGGGGGATACGAGCAGTACTTC.

This clone was seen just once. This rearrangement joins TRBV6-6 to TRBJ1-5; D may be TRBD1 (5 bases). The CDR3 is 15 amino acids. The V end lost 5 bases, the J end lost 5 bases, and 16 bases lay between the germline ends. The germline V gene encodes CDR1 MNHNY and CDR2 SVGAGI (reference sequence). For the CDR3, the DNA is TGTGCCAGCAGTGTACTGGGCGGGGGAGATCAGCCCCAGCATTTT. Translating it yields CASSVLGGGDQPQHF.

The CDR3 spells CASSPPRDTSYNEQFF. CDR3 sequence (DNA): TGTGCCAGCAGTCCTCCCCGGGACACCTCCTACAATGAGCAGTTCTTC. The chain combines TRBV2 with TRBJ2-1; D may be TRBD1 (6 bases). The CDR3 consists of 16 residues. V was shortened by 5 bases and J by 0 bases, with 14 bases between the two germline ends. The germline V gene has CDR1 SNHLY and CDR2 FYNNEI.

V usage is TRBV7-9 and J usage is TRBJ2-1, with D uncertain. Germline CDR1 SEHNR, CDR2 FQNEAQ (reference sequence). V was clipped by 1 base and J by 8 bases, with 24 bases between them. CDR3 length: 18 amino acids. CDR3 coding DNA: TGTGCCAGCAGCTTAGTTTCTCCGTTGCGTAGAGGTTACGATGAGCAGTTCTTC. It codes for CASSLVSPLRRGYDEQFF.

A word on this clone: The junction does not match germline at one end; this may be a read error. This sequence joins TRBV7-2 and TRBJ2-7; TRBD1 aligns across 7 bases. This CDR3 is 13 amino acids long. Germline values: CDR1 SGHTA, CDR2 FQGNSA. The CDR3 DNA reads as TGTGCCAGCAGCTTGCCCGCCGGGACAGAACTCAAATTC. Amino acids: CASSLPAGTELKF.

The chain combines TRBV7-8 with TRBJ2-3; 9 bases align to TRBD2. This CDR3 has 15 residues. Germline V gene sequence: CDR1 SGHVS, CDR2 FQNEAQ. V trimming: 5 bases; J trimming: 7 bases; junction bases outside the gene matches: 10. The DNA for the CDR3 is TGTGCCAGCAGCCCCCGGGTAGCGGGAGCAAATACGCAGTATTTT. Translated: CASSPRVAGANTQYF.

This rearrangement joins TRBV19 to TRBJ1-1, with D possibly TRBD1 on 5 matching bases. V was pared by 4 bases and J by 2 bases, with 11 bases between. Germline CDR1 LNHDA, CDR2 SQIVND (reference sequence). This CDR3 is built from 14 residues. The CDR3 spells CASSTGNFNTEAFF. DNA of the CDR3: TGTGCCAGTAGTACAGGGAATTTCAACACTGAAGCTTTCTTT.

The count of this clone is one. The chain carries TRBV7-9 and TRBJ2-3; D is undetermined. The germline V gene encodes CDR1 SEHNR and CDR2 FQNEAQ (reference sequence). The CDR3 extends over 15 amino acids. With 0 bases removed from V and 6 bases from J, the gap between germline ends came to 13 bases. CDR3 DNA sequence: TGTGCCAGCAGCTTAGCCCGAGCCCCCCACGATACGCAGTATTTT. Its translation is CASSLARAPHDTQYF.

This rearrangement joins TRBV7-3 to TRBJ1-1; D possibly corresponds to TRBD1 (6 bases). Trimming took off 5 bases at V and 0 bases at J, with 16 bases between the two ends. Germline values: CDR1 SGHTA, CDR2 FQGTGA. The CDR3 spans 16 residues. The CDR3: CASSLSRGGVNTEAFF. The CDR3 nucleotides read TGTGCCAGCAGCCTTTCCAGGGGTGGGGTGAACACTGAAGCTTTCTTT. The whole variable domain, remainder taken from reference TRBV7-3 and TRBJ1-1, is GAGVSQTPSNKVTEKGKYVELRCDPISGHTALYWYRQSLGQGPEFLIYFQGTGAADDSGLPNDRFFAVRPEGSVSTLKIQRTERGDSAVYLCASSLSRGGVNTEAFFGQGTRLTVV.

CDR3 sequence reads: CAWALYPTYEQYF. The CDR3 bases are TGTGCCTGGGCCCTATATCCGACCTACGAGCAGTACTTC. The chain is built from TRBV30 and TRBJ2-7; D is unclear. CDR1 GTSNPN and CDR2 SVGIG come from the germline V gene (reference sequence). V was pared by 5 bases and J by 2 bases, with 13 bases between. The CDR3 loop spans 13 amino acids.

This clone was detected only once. V usage is TRBV29-1 and J usage is TRBJ2-5; 11 nucleotides line up with TRBD2. The CDR3 totals 17 residues. CDR1 is SQVTM, CDR2 ANQGSEA, per germline. J gave up 4 bases and V 6 bases, and 16 bases lay outside the gene matches. Written as DNA, the CDR3 is TGCAGCGTCCCTACCCGGCTTAGCGGGAGGGCCACAGAGACCCAGTACTTC. Translating gives CSVPTRLSGRATETQYF.

This clone was seen only once. CDR3 nucleotides: TGTGCCATCAGTGAAGGGACTGTCGATGGCTACACCTTC. It translates to CAISEGTVDGYTF. This chain links TRBV10-3 with TRBJ1-2, with D possibly matching TRBD1 (5 bases). The CDR3 totals 13 residues. V was clipped by 3 bases and J by 6 bases, with 11 bases between them. CDR1 ENHRY and CDR2 SYGVKD come from the germline V gene.

The chain couples TRBV27 to TRBJ2-1; 9 nucleotides agree with TRBD2. After removal of 6 bases from V and 4 bases from J, the junction contained 10 bases not matched to a gene. The CDR3 is 16 residues long. CDR1 is MNHEY and CDR2 is SMNVEV in the germline V gene (reference sequence). CDR3: CASRDYSGGPYNEQFF. CDR3 coding DNA: TGTGCCAGCAGAGATTATAGCGGGGGACCTTACAATGAGCAGTTCTTC.

The J gene is TRBJ1-5, the V gene TRBV11-3; 10 nucleotides align to TRBD1. The CDR3 runs 18 residues. V was clipped by 5 bases and J by 5 bases; unmatched bases: 15. Germline CDR1 SGHNT, CDR2 YENEEA. In DNA form, the CDR3 reads TGTGCCAGCAGCCTCCGTTATCAGGGGACAGGGGCTCATCAGCCCCAGCATTTT. Translating gives CASSLRYQGTGAHQPQHF.

The rearrangement joins TRBV25-1 to TRBJ2-5; D gene unclear. The CDR3 is 15 amino acids. Between the trimmed V and J ends, which lost 0 bases and 4 bases, there was a span of 12 bases. Germline loops: CDR1 MGHDK, CDR2 SYGVNS. The CDR3 DNA sequence: TGTGCCAGCAGTGAATATCAAGCGCGTGTAGAGACCCAGTACTTC. It yields the protein CASSEYQARVETQYF.

The rearrangement joins TRBV10-3 to TRBJ2-3; TRBD2 might be the D (5 bases). This CDR3 is built from 14 residues. Germline V lookup: CDR1 ENHRY, CDR2 SYGVKD. V gave up 10 bases and J gave up 1 base, with 15 bases separating them. The DNA of the CDR3 is TGTGCCACTTCGGGAATTCAGCGCACAGATACGCAGTATTTT. This codes for CATSGIQRTDTQYF.

This rearrangement joins TRBV18 to TRBJ2-3, with TRBD2 as a possible D gene (6 bases). Looked up from germline, CDR1 is KGHSH and CDR2 is LQKENI. Trimming stripped 6 bases from V and 2 bases from J, with 15 bases between. This CDR3 has 15 amino acids. The CDR3 bases are TGTGCCAGCTCCCGCGGGGCTAGCGCCACAGATACGCAGTATTTT. Translating it yields CASSRGASATDTQYF.

This rearrangement joins TRBV28 to TRBJ2-1, with D unclear. Per the germline V gene, CDR1 is MDHEN and CDR2 is SYDVKM. V shed 3 bases and J shed 8 bases, with 14 bases lying between them. The CDR3 covers 14 residues. The CDR3 sequence is CASSFSSGLYEQFF. CDR3 coding DNA: TGTGCCAGCAGTTTTAGCAGTGGCCTCTATGAGCAGTTCTTC.

The chain uses TRBV12-2 and TRBJ1-2. TRBV12-2 is marked as a pseudogene. The length of the CDR3 is 14 residues. CDR3 residues: CASRQNGENYGYTF. The CDR3 nucleotides are TGTGCAAGTCGCCAGAACGGGGAGAACTATGGCTACACCTTC.

The chain recombines TRBV2 with TRBJ1-2; D unclear. This CDR3 is 14 amino acids long. Per the germline V gene, CDR1 is SNHLY and CDR2 is FYNNEI. V lost 7 bases to trimming and J lost 3 bases, with 15 bases between them. CDR3 DNA sequence: TGTGCCAGCATGGCGACGGCCGGAGACTATGGCTACACCTTC. Amino acids: CASMATAGDYGYTF. Full variable domain (outside the CDR3, taken from reference TRBV2 and TRBJ1-2): EPEVTQTPSHQVTQMGQEVILRCVPISNHLYFYWYRQILGQKVEFLVSFYNNEISEKSEIFDDQFSVERPDGSNFTLKIRSTKLEDSAMYFCASMATAGDYGYTFGSGTRLTVV.

V is TRBV7-8 and J is TRBJ2-7, with 7 bases aligning to TRBD1. CDR1 is SGHVS, CDR2 FQNEAQ, per germline. Losses at the gene ends were 5 bases for V and 7 bases for J; bases not matched to a gene: 8. The CDR3 is made up of 13 amino acids. The CDR3 loop reads CASSTTGAGEQYF. In nucleotides, the CDR3 is TGTGCCAGCAGCACAACAGGGGCCGGGGAGCAGTACTTC.

This clone appeared once. The chain links TRBV9 to TRBJ2-1, with TRBD2 identical over 8 bases. Trimming cost V 0 bases and J 8 bases; bases outside gene matches: 7. Germline CDR1 and CDR2: SGDLS and YYNGEE. This CDR3 contains 15 residues. This chain's CDR3 is CASSVVGTSFDEQFF. The CDR3 nucleotides are TGTGCCAGCAGCGTAGTGGGGACTAGTTTCGATGAGCAGTTCTTC. The whole variable domain, filled in from reference TRBV9 and TRBJ2-1, reads DSGVTQTPKHLITATGQRVTLRCSPRSGDLSVYWYQQSLDQGLQFLIQYYNGEERAKGNILERFSAQQFPDLHSELNLSSLELGDSALYFCASSVVGTSFDEQFFGPGTRLTVL.

V gene TRBV4-1 combines with J gene TRBJ2-1, with D possibly matching TRBD2 (6 bases). Trimming took off 0 bases at V and 7 bases at J, with 13 bases between the two ends. CDR3 length: 15 amino acids. Germline V gene lookup returns CDR1 MGHRA and CDR2 YSYEKL. The chain's CDR3 is CASSQDPTRRNEQFF. The CDR3 region has the DNA TGCGCCAGCAGCCAAGATCCGACTAGGAGAAATGAGCAGTTCTTC.

This clone was recorded at least ten times. The chain has TRBV4-1 and TRBJ1-2; tentative D call: TRBD1 (6 bases). The CDR3 loop spans 13 amino acids. The ends were cut back, 1 base at V and 11 bases at J, with 14 bases in the middle. Germline V gene sequence: CDR1 MGHRA, CDR2 YSYEKL. Here the CDR3 reads CASSQGYRVNYTF. The CDR3, as DNA: TGCGCCAGCAGCCAAGGTTACAGGGTTAATTACACCTTC.

The genes are TRBV7-6 and TRBJ2-7, with 10 bases matching TRBD1. V dropped 3 bases and J dropped 1; count of bases not matched to a gene: 3. The germline gives CDR1 SGHVS, CDR2 FNYEAQ. The CDR3 length is 15 residues. CDR3 nucleotides: TGTGCCAGCAGCTTGGGGACAGGGGTGTCCTACGAGCAGTACTTC. Protein product: CASSLGTGVSYEQYF.

The CDR3: CSTAGPADTQYF. The CDR3 DNA sequence: TGCAGCACAGCGGGGCCAGCAGATACGCAGTATTTT. V is TRBV29-1 and J is TRBJ2-3, with TRBD2 identical over 7 bases. This CDR3 has 12 amino acids. Germline V gene data show CDR1 as SQVTM and CDR2 as ANQGSEA. Trimming at V came to 8 bases and at J to 4 bases, leaving 6 bases not matched to a gene.